The next 19 T cell receptor beta chains were all read from a single sample in a study of T cells in Graves' hyperthyroidism and ophthalmopathy (dated 2019 in TCRdb). The protocol used for the library was multiplex PCR. TCRdb records Illumina HiSeq 2000 as the sequencer. Amplification of TCR beta CDR3 regions was carried out from RNA transcripts. The TCR CDR3 was subjected to a first round of RT-PCR using the HTBI primer set and the Qiagen OneStep RT-PCR kit. TCRdb reprocessing: public reads trimmed at Q25 with fastp, clones called with MiXCR, in-frame beta chains kept. Each entry is one CDR3 protein sequence, shown with its most common DNA and genes. The table for this sample lists approximately 200,000 distinct CDR3 sequences; around 20% of them were counted only once. The ten largest clones take up over 35% of the sample. Sequencing was carried out using blood. The receptors were sampled from a man aged 35-49 years with Graves' hyperthyroidism.

The chain uses TRBV5-6 and TRBJ2-5; D possibly matches TRBD1 or TRBD2 (6 bases each). The V end lost 3 bases, the J end lost 2 bases, and 11 bases lay between the germline ends. Germline values: CDR1 SGHDT, CDR2 YYEEEE. The CDR3 is 14 amino acids. CDR3 loop: CASSWRGTQETQYF. Written as DNA, the CDR3 is TGTGCCAGCAGCTGGCGCGGGACACAAGAGACCCAGTACTTC.

This clonotype was recorded a few times. The chain links TRBV14 to TRBJ2-5; 7 bases fit TRBD1. V trimming: 1 base; J trimming: 0 bases; junction bases outside the gene matches: 5. This CDR3 is 16 amino acids long. Looked up from germline, CDR1 is SGHDN and CDR2 is FVKESK. The CDR3 DNA follows: TGTGCCAGCAGCCAAGTCAGGGACAGTTACCAAGAGACCCAGTACTTC. Translation gives CASSQVRDSYQETQYF.

The rearrangement joins TRBV12-3 or TRBV12-4 to TRBJ2-2; D gene unclear. V lost 8 bases to trimming and J lost 2 bases, with 6 bases between them. CDR3 length: 12 residues. The CDR3 here is CASAYNTGELFF. In nucleotides, the CDR3 is TGTGCCAGCGCATACAACACCGGGGAGCTGTTTTTT.

This clonotype has a count of ten or more. V is TRBV30 and J is TRBJ1-2; D ambiguous. Trimming shortened V by 7 bases and J by 0 bases, and 9 bases separated the two germline ends. This CDR3 has 12 residues. Germline V gene lookup returns CDR1 GTSNPN and CDR2 SVGIG (reference sequence). The chain's CDR3 is CAFSQANYGYTF. The DNA for the CDR3 is TGTGCCTTCTCACAAGCTAACTATGGCTACACCTTC. Complete variable domain (other parts from reference TRBV30 and TRBJ1-2): SQTIHQWPATLVQPVGSPLSLECTVEGTSNPNLYWYRQAAGRGLQLLFYSVGIGQISSEVPQNLSASRPQDRQFILSSKKLLLSDSGFYLCAFSQANYGYTFGSGTRLTVV.

This clonotype was recorded at least ten times. The chain is built from TRBV11-2 and TRBJ2-7; 9 bases are a match to TRBD1. The J segment lost 6 bases and the V segment lost 5 bases, leaving 14 bases of the junction unmatched. Germline values: CDR1 SGHAT, CDR2 FQNNGV. The CDR3 sequence is 16 residues long. As DNA, the CDR3 is TGTGCCAGCAGCCTCCCGGCCGGGACAGGGATTTTCGAGCAGTACTTC. It translates to CASSLPAGTGIFEQYF.

This clonotype came up many times. V and J are TRBV18 and TRBJ2-7, with TRBD1 as a possible D gene (6 bases). Trimming pared 2 bases from V and 6 bases from J, leaving 14 bases between. Germline V gives CDR1 KGHSH, CDR2 LQKENI. The CDR3 has 14 residues. CDR3 DNA: TGTGCCAGCTCACCAACGACAGGAGGTTCCGAGCAGTACTTC. Its translation: CASSPTTGGSEQYF.

In its sample, this clonotype was seen a few times. The V gene is TRBV6-2 or TRBV6-3, the J gene TRBJ1-2; 8 nucleotides align to TRBD1. This CDR3 comprises 13 residues. V trimming: 8 bases; J trimming: 4 bases; junction bases outside the gene matches: 6. Germline assignment: CDR1 MNHEY and CDR2 SVGEGT. CDR3 in DNA: TGTGCCAGCCGTCGGACAGGGCCCTATGGCTACACCTTC. Its protein product is CASRRTGPYGYTF.

The chain carries TRBV4-3 and TRBJ2-7, with unresolved D. V dropped 3 bases and J dropped 3 bases, with 9 bases sitting between them. This CDR3 comprises 13 residues. Germline CDR1 and CDR2: LGHNA and YSLEER. The CDR3 is CASSHRHGYEQYF. The CDR3 DNA follows: TGCGCCAGCAGCCATAGACACGGCTACGAGCAGTACTTC.

This clonotype appeared many times. V gene TRBV2 combines with J gene TRBJ1-1, with D perhaps TRBD1 (5 bases). Trimming stripped 6 bases from V and 1 base from J, with 12 bases between. Germline-derived CDR1 and CDR2 are SNHLY and FYNNEI. The CDR3 runs to 14 residues. CDR3 DNA: TGTGCCAGCAGATACGGGCAGGGGAACACTGAAGCTTTCTTT. It encodes CASRYGQGNTEAFF.

Ten or more counts support this clonotype. J is TRBJ2-1 and V is TRBV6-1; the match to TRBD1 covers 9 bases. The CDR3 extends over 16 amino acids. Germline CDR1 reads MNHNS; CDR2 reads SASEGT. The ends lost 2 bases at V and 9 bases at J; junction bases unmatched: 11. This chain's CDR3 is CASSEIWGQGKSEQFF. The CDR3 nucleotides are TGTGCCAGCAGTGAAATTTGGGGACAGGGAAAAAGTGAGCAGTTCTTC.

This clonotype was found many times. This rearrangement joins TRBV7-3 to TRBJ2-1; D remains unclear. Germline V gene data show CDR1 as SGHTA and CDR2 as FQGTGA. The CDR3 contains 13 residues. The germline V and J ends were trimmed by 6 bases and 4 bases, with 10 bases remaining between them. This CDR3 reads CASSLSGYNEQFF. The CDR3 DNA follows: TGTGCCAGCAGTTTGTCCGGGTACAATGAGCAGTTCTTC.

This clonotype was recorded many times. V gene TRBV6-1 combines with J gene TRBJ1-1; the D is unclear. The V gene's germline CDR1 is MNHNS and CDR2 SASEGT. V lost 5 bases to trimming and J lost 7 bases, with 17 bases between them. CDR3 length: 14 residues. The CDR3 nucleotides are TGTGCCAGCAGTAGGGCAGGCTTTACCGATGAAGCTTTCTTT. Amino acid sequence: CASSRAGFTDEAFF.

The rearrangement links TRBV18 to TRBJ2-4; TRBD1 matches 10 bases. The CDR3 is 15 amino acids. After removal of 5 bases from V and 7 bases from J, the junction contained 8 bases not matched to a gene. Per germline, CDR1 KGHSH and CDR2 LQKENI. The CDR3 loop reads CASSGDRGGGNIQYF. Here the CDR3 DNA reads TGTGCCAGCTCAGGGGACAGGGGCGGAGGGAACATTCAGTACTTC.

J is TRBJ1-5 and V is TRBV18, with D tentatively TRBD1 (6 bases). The CDR3 runs 16 residues. Trimming shortened V by 4 bases and J by 2 bases, and 15 bases separated the two germline ends. Germline CDR1 reads KGHSH; CDR2 reads LQKENI. Written as DNA, the CDR3 is TGTGCCAGCTCACGCTTGGGGGAGGGGGGCAATCAGCCCCAGCATTTT. Translation gives CASSRLGEGGNQPQHF. The whole variable domain, filled in from reference TRBV18 and TRBJ1-5, reads NAGVMQNPRHLVRRRGQEARLRCSPMKGHSHVYWYRQLPEEGLKFMVYLQKENIIDESGMPKERFSAEFPKEGPSILRIQQVVRGDSAAYFCASSRLGEGGNQPQHFGDGTRLSIL.

The gene calls are TRBV6-1 and TRBJ2-5, with D hard to call. The V and J ends lost 6 bases and 3 bases respectively, with 11 bases between them. The CDR3 runs to 13 residues. Germline V gives CDR1 MNHNS, CDR2 SASEGT. The DNA for the CDR3 is TGTGCCAGCAGCAGGAATGTGGAAGAGACCCAGTACTTC. Encoded protein: CASSRNVEETQYF.

Only a few counts were recorded for this clonotype. The V gene is TRBV20-1, the J gene TRBJ1-6; 9 positions match TRBD1. The germline V gene encodes CDR1 DFQATT and CDR2 SNEGSKA (reference sequence). The CDR3 length is 19 residues. Trimming removed 0 bases from V and 3 bases from J; junction bases left unmatched: 12. The CDR3 nucleotides read TGCAGTGCTAGAGATAATAGAAGGGGGACAGGGATCTATAATTCACCCCTCCACTTT. It codes for CSARDNRRGTGIYNSPLHF.

Ten or more counts support this clonotype. The chain recombines TRBV5-1 with TRBJ1-1; D not certain. This CDR3 has 12 residues. V lost 0 bases and J lost 8, with 8 bases in between. Germline CDR1 and CDR2: SGHRS and YFSETQ. The CDR3 sequence: CASSLGQQEAFF. CDR3 DNA sequence: TGCGCCAGCAGCTTGGGGCAGCAAGAAGCTTTCTTT.

The V and J genes are TRBV2 and TRBJ1-4; D may be TRBD1 (5 bases). The germline V gene encodes CDR1 SNHLY and CDR2 FYNNEI. V lost 7 bases, J lost 10 bases, and 16 bases lay in between. CDR3 size: 13 residues. CDR3 nucleotides: TGTGCCAGCAATTGGGGGGATTTTGGAAAACTGTTTTTT. It is translated as CASNWGDFGKLFF. Full variable domain (missing parts from reference TRBV2 and TRBJ1-4): EPEVTQTPSHQVTQMGQEVILRCVPISNHLYFYWYRQILGQKVEFLVSFYNNEISEKSEIFDDQFSVERPDGSNFTLKIRSTKLEDSAMYFCASNWGDFGKLFFGSGTQLSVL.

This clonotype was picked up one time. The chain combines TRBV5-1 with TRBJ2-2; 8 positions match TRBD1. The V and J ends lost 5 bases and 7 bases, in that order; junction bases with no gene match: 7. CDR3 length equals 14 residues. The germline V gene encodes CDR1 SGHRS and CDR2 YFSETQ. The CDR3 here is CASSWDRFFGELFF. DNA of the CDR3: TGCGCCAGCAGTTGGGACAGGTTTTTCGGGGAGCTGTTTTTT.